The next 14 T cell receptor beta chains were all read from a single sample in a study of blood T cell repertoires in COVID-19. The method was immunoSEQ multiplex PCR; TCRdb's version includes in-frame clones alone and lacks a portion of them. This table holds about 260,000 clones, 75% to 90% found once. Sequenced material: peripheral blood. All receptors come from a man aged 55-75 years who had recovered from COVID-19.

The rearrangement uses TRBV27 and TRBJ1-2; D may be TRBD1 (5 bases). CDR3 length: 13 residues. V gave up 6 bases and J gave up 5 bases, with 13 bases separating them. Germline lookup yields CDR1 MNHEY and CDR2 SMNVEV (reference sequence). The CDR3 sequence is CASSPQGWYGYTF. In nucleotides, the CDR3 is TGTGCCAGCAGCCCCCAGGGTTGGTATGGCTACACCTTC.

The J gene is TRBJ1-6, the V gene TRBV27; D gene unclear. Trimming removed 5 bases at V and 9 bases at J, with 14 bases between. Germline V gene data show CDR1 as MNHEY and CDR2 as SMNVEV (reference sequence). This CDR3 is built from 14 residues. CDR3 region: CASSRLGEGSPLHF. For the CDR3, the DNA is TGTGCCAGCAGTCGATTGGGAGAGGGTTCACCCCTCCACTTT.

The V call is TRBV6-5, the J call TRBJ2-7; possibly TRBD2 for D (6 bases). CDR3 length: 14 residues. The V gene's germline CDR1 is MNHEY and CDR2 SVGAGI. Trimming took off 7 bases at V and 1 base at J, with 14 bases between the two ends. The CDR3: CASTRGARSYEQYF. CDR3 in DNA: TGTGCCAGCACCCGCGGGGCCAGATCCTACGAGCAGTACTTC.

The CDR3 protein is CASSPRTGTYEQYF. CDR3 nucleotides: TGTGCCAGCTCACCGCGGACAGGGACCTACGAGCAGTACTTC. The chain carries TRBV18 and TRBJ2-7, with TRBD1 matching 8 bases. This CDR3 is 14 amino acids long. The trim removed 3 bases at V and 2 bases at J, leaving 3 bases unmatched. Germline CDR1 KGHSH, CDR2 LQKENI.

The rearrangement links TRBV2 to TRBJ1-2; 7 bases are shared with TRBD1. This CDR3 comprises 16 residues. V was pared by 8 bases and J by 4 bases, with 16 bases of the junction left unmatched. Germline CDR1 and CDR2: SNHLY and FYNNEI. The chain's CDR3 is CASDALSGTVAYGYTF. The DNA for the CDR3 is TGTGCCAGCGACGCCCTCTCGGGGACAGTAGCCTATGGCTACACCTTC. The whole variable domain, remainder taken from reference TRBV2 and TRBJ1-2, is EPEVTQTPSHQVTQMGQEVILRCVPISNHLYFYWYRQILGQKVEFLVSFYNNEISEKSEIFDDQFSVERPDGSNFTLKIRSTKLEDSAMYFCASDALSGTVAYGYTFGSGTRLTVV.

The chain has TRBV7-2 and TRBJ2-2, with no clear D. Trimming removed 4 bases from V and 7 bases from J, with 10 bases in between. CDR3 length equals 13 residues. The germline CDR1 and CDR2 sequences are SGHTA and FQGNSA. The CDR3 here is CASSSGFSGELFF. In DNA form, the CDR3 reads TGTGCCAGCAGCTCCGGGTTCAGCGGGGAGCTGTTTTTT.

This clone has a single count. V is TRBV15 and J is TRBJ2-3, with D unclear. Germline V gene sequence: CDR1 LNHNV, CDR2 YYDKDF (reference sequence). The CDR3 extends over 16 amino acids. V was cut by 0 bases and J by 4 bases, with 14 bases left in between. The CDR3 coding sequence is TGTGCCACCAGCAGAGAACGCGGCCGCTTGGCAGATACGCAGTATTTT. Its translation is CATSRERGRLADTQYF.

This clone has only one observation. V usage is TRBV4-2 and J usage is TRBJ1-6; unclear D gene. The CDR3 consists of 15 residues. Germline V lookup: CDR1 LGHNA, CDR2 YNFKEQ. With 5 bases removed from V and 4 bases from J, the gap between germline ends came to 12 bases. CDR3 sequence reads: CASSVARSYNSPLHF. CDR3 DNA sequence: TGTGCCAGCAGCGTCGCGAGATCTTATAATTCACCCCTCCACTTT.

This chain joins TRBV14 and TRBJ1-2, with 8 bases fitting TRBD1. Germline lookup yields CDR1 SGHDN and CDR2 FVKESK. Trimming took 2 bases from V and 4 from J; bases not matched to a gene: 9. This CDR3 has 16 amino acids. In nucleotides, the CDR3 is TGTGCCAGCAGCCAATCGACAGGGGAGAAACCCTATGGCTACACCTTC. Its translation: CASSQSTGEKPYGYTF. Drawing the rest from reference TRBV14 and TRBJ1-2, the complete variable domain is EAGVTQFPSHSVIEKGQTVTLRCDPISGHDNLYWYRRVMGKEIKFLLHFVKESKQDESGMPNNRFLAERTGGTYSTLKVQPAELEDSGVYFCASSQSTGEKPYGYTFGSGTRLTVV.

In this sample, this clone turned up once. This sequence joins TRBV6-1 and TRBJ2-1, with D unclear. Trimming pared 0 bases from V and 0 bases from J, leaving 6 bases between. Germline V gene lookup returns CDR1 MNHNS and CDR2 SASEGT. The CDR3 sequence is 15 residues long. The CDR3 DNA sequence: TGTGCCAGCAGTGAAGCCTGGGCCTCCTACAATGAGCAGTTCTTC. Translated, it gives CASSEAWASYNEQFF.

This chain uses TRBV18 with TRBJ1-2; TRBD1 is a possible D gene (6 bases). Germline CDR1 and CDR2: KGHSH and LQKENI. The CDR3 consists of 13 residues. V lost 2 bases and J 8 bases, leaving 12 bases between the germline ends. The CDR3 region has the DNA TGTGCCAGCTCACCAGGGGGCCCTCGCGGCTACACCTTC. Translating gives CASSPGGPRGYTF.

This rearrangement joins TRBV11-2 to TRBJ2-2; the D gene is possibly TRBD2 (5 bases). Trimming removed 4 bases from V and 6 bases from J, with 15 bases in between. Germline-derived CDR1 and CDR2 are SGHAT and FQNNGV. This CDR3 contains 15 residues. In DNA form, the CDR3 reads TGTGCCAGCAGCTCCCGGCGGGTTTTCGCCGGGGAGCTGTTTTTT. This gives the protein CASSSRRVFAGELFF.

The chain employs TRBV15 and TRBJ2-5; D remains unclear. The CDR3 has 15 residues. CDR1 is LNHNV and CDR2 is YYDKDF in the germline V gene (reference sequence). V was clipped by 0 bases and J by 0 bases, with 8 bases between them. CDR3 in amino acids: CATSRDGDYQETQYF. The CDR3 bases are TGTGCCACCAGCAGAGATGGCGACTACCAAGAGACCCAGTACTTC.

The chain has TRBV27 and TRBJ1-1; D perhaps matches TRBD1 (6 bases). Trimming removed 6 bases from V and 1 base from J, with 9 bases in between. The CDR3 contains 13 residues. Germline values: CDR1 MNHEY, CDR2 SMNVEV (reference sequence). The CDR3 protein is CASSAGANTEAFF. CDR3 bases: TGTGCCAGCAGCGCGGGGGCGAACACTGAAGCTTTCTTT.